This T cell receptor (beta chain) derives from a study of response to subunit inactivated influenza vaccine. General study results and limits: The authors put forward the suggestion that each seasonal influenza vaccination may bring in only a limited number of new T cells.

From the RT-PCR reads, TCRdb called clonotypes with MiXCR, one entry per CDR3 protein. The repertoire includes 500,000 to 650,000 distinct CDR3 sequences, 7.6% of them detected once, and roughly 13% sits in the top ten. The sample holds a few counts of this clonotype. Its antigen remains unknown. Germline CDR1 is MDHEN and CDR2 is SYDVKM. V shed 6 bases, J shed 0 bases, and the junction held 5 bases outside the gene matches. This CDR3 has 15 residues. The sequencing here drew on PBMCs from blood, taken about 23 months after vaccination. The receptor's source is a man in his fifties or sixties who received an inactivated influenza vaccine. This chain uses TRBV28 with TRBJ2-4; TRBD1 agrees at 7 bases. The CDR3 nucleotides read TGTGCCAGCAGGCGACAGGGTGTAGCCAAAAACATTCAGTACTTC. This gives the protein CASRRQGVAKNIQYF.